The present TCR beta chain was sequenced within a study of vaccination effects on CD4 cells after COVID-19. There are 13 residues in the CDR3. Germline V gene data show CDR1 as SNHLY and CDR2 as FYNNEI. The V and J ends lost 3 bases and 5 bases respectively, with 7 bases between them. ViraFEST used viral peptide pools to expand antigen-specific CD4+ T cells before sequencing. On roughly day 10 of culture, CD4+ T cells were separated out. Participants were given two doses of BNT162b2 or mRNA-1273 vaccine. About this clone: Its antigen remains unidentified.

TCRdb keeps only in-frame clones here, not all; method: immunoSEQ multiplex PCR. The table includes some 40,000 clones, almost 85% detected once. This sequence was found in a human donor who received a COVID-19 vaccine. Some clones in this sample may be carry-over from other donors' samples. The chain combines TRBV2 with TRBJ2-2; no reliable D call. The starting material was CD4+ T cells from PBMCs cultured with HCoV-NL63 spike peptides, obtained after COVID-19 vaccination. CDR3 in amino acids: CASSEKRTGELFF. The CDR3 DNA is TGTGCCAGCAGTGAGAAGAGAACCGGGGAGCTGTTTTTT.